The clone carrying this TCR beta chain was recorded at least ten times. The data were taken from a study of early T cells in non-severe SARS-CoV-2 infection. Study as a whole: Bulk RNA from unsorted whole blood was sequenced; chains were unpaired.

Unique molecular identifiers were affixed to single, distinct cDNA molecules. TCRdb used MiXCR to reprocess the 5' RACE reads, holding one entry per CDR3 protein. Of about 81,000 distinct CDR3 sequences listed, 5% to 7% are singletons. This CDR3 comprises 12 residues. Looked up from germline, CDR1 is MNHEY and CDR2 is SMNVEV (reference sequence). The V segment lost 8 bases and the J segment 11 bases; nucleotides outside the gene matches: 10. The J gene is TRBJ2-7, the V gene TRBV27, with TRBD1 matching 9 bases. The sequenced sample was whole blood. The sequence was obtained from an adult who was a healthcare worker with PCR-confirmed SARS-CoV-2 infection or an uninfected control (not recorded which). The CDR3 DNA is TGTGCCAGCGGACAGGGGCCAGTGTCGGAGTACTTC. It yields the protein CASGQGPVSEYF.